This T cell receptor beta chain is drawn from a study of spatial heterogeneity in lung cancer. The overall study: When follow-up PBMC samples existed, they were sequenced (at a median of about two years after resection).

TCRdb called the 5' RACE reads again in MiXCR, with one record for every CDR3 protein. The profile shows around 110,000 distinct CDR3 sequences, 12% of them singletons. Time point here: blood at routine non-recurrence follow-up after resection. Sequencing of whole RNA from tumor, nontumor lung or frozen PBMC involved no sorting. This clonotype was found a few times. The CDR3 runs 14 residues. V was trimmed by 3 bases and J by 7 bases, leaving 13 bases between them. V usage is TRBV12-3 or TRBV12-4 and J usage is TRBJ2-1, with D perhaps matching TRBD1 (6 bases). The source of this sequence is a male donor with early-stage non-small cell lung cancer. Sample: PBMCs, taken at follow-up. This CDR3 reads CASSLLGGRNEQFF. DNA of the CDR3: TGTGCCAGCAGTTTGCTAGGGGGTAGGAATGAGCAGTTCTTC.